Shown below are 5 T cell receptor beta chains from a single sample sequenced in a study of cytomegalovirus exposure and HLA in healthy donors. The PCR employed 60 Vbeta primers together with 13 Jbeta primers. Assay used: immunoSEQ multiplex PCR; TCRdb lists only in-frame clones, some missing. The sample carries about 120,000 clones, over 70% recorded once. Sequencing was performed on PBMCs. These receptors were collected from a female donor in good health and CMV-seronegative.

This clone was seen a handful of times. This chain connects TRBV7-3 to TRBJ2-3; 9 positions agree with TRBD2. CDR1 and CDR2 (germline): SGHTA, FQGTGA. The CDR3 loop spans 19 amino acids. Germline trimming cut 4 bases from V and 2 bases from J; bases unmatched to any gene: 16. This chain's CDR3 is CASSSRGRGGRGTTDTQYF. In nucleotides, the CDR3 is TGTGCCAGCAGCTCCCGCGGGAGGGGGGGGCGGGGGACCACAGATACGCAGTATTTT.

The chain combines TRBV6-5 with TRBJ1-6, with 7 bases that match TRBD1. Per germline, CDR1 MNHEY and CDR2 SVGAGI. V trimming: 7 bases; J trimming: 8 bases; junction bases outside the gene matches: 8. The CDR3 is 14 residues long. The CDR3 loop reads CASKTGVSDSPLHF. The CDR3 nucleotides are TGTGCCAGCAAAACAGGGGTTTCGGATTCACCCCTCCACTTT.

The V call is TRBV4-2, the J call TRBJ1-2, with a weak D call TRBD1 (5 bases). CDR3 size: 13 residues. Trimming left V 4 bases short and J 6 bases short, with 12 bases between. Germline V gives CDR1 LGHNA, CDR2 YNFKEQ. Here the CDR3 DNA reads TGTGCCAGCAGCCTTTATCGGGGGGATGGCTACACCTTC. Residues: CASSLYRGDGYTF.

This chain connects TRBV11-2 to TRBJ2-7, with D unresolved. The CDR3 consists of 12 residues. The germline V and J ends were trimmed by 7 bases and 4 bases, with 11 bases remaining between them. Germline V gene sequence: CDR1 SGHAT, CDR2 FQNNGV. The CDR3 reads CASTRTRYEQYF. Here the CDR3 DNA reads TGTGCCAGCACCCGAACCCGGTACGAGCAGTACTTC.

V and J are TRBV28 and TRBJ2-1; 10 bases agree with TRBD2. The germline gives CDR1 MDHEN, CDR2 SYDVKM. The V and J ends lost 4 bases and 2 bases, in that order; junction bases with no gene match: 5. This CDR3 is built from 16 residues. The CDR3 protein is CASSSRLAGAYNEQFF. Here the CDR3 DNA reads TGTGCCAGCAGTTCCCGGCTAGCGGGAGCCTACAATGAGCAGTTCTTC.